This T cell receptor (beta chain) was identified during a study of cytomegalovirus exposure and HLA in healthy donors. About the study: HLA-typed donors were the source of about 85 million unique TCRs, which an early data release held. Findings and limits, study-wide: High sensitivity and specificity were reportedly achieved when the classifier diagnosed cytomegalovirus status.

PCR employed 60 Vbeta and 13 Jbeta primers. Measured with immunoSEQ multiplex PCR; TCRdb has only the in-frame clones, and not every one. The sample contains some 180,000 clones, 80% to 90% of which appear only once. Trimming took off 0 bases at V and 8 bases at J, with 14 bases between the two ends. Germline V gene sequence: CDR1 SQVTM, CDR2 ANQGSEA. This CDR3 spans 14 amino acids. A word on this clone: Its antigen is not known.

The TCR comes from a girl aged 2-10 years in good health and CMV-seropositive. The sample consisted of PBMCs. V usage is TRBV29-1 and J usage is TRBJ1-3; D perhaps matches TRBD1 (6 bases). CDR3 coding DNA: TGCAGCGTTGAAGATCGGAGGGGGGGGGACACCATATATTTT. This sequence encodes CSVEDRRGGDTIYF.